The 28 T cell receptor beta chains presented below share a single source sample, sequenced in a study of T cell repertoires in cytomegalovirus infection (dated by TCRdb to the late 2010s). Sequencing was carried out with an Illumina HiSeq 1500. TCRdb reworked the public reads: Q25 trimming with fastp, MiXCR clone assembly, productive beta chains retained. Entries that share a CDR3 protein sequence are merged under the most common genes and DNA. This sample is represented by around 530,000 distinct CDR3 sequences; about 26% of them were singletons. The ten largest clones add up to roughly 13% of the sample. Sequencing input: PBMCs. The receptors shown here come from a human donor in good health (CMV status not recorded). Some clones in this sample may be carry-over from other donors' samples.

This clonotype was seen a handful of times. V and J are TRBV9 and TRBJ2-1; D is ambiguous. The germline V gene encodes CDR1 SGDLS and CDR2 YYNGEE. There are 16 residues in the CDR3. V shed 0 bases and J shed 0 bases, with 10 bases lying between them. Here the CDR3 reads CASSVGTRSSYNEQFF. Written as DNA, the CDR3 is TGTGCCAGCAGCGTAGGGACGCGTAGCTCCTACAATGAGCAGTTCTTC. Variable domain in full (rest from reference TRBV9 and TRBJ2-1): DSGVTQTPKHLITATGQRVTLRCSPRSGDLSVYWYQQSLDQGLQFLIQYYNGEERAKGNILERFSAQQFPDLHSELNLSSLELGDSALYFCASSVGTRSSYNEQFFGPGTRLTVL.

J is TRBJ1-2 and V is TRBV5-5, with D unclear. The length of the CDR3 is 14 residues. Germline V gene sequence: CDR1 SGHKS, CDR2 YYEKEE (reference sequence). Trimming pared 4 bases from V and 5 bases from J, leaving 15 bases between. The CDR3, as DNA: TGTGCCAGCAGCGACGGGAGTCGGGGTTATGGCTACACCTTC. Protein product: CASSDGSRGYGYTF.

This clonotype occurred a few times. J is TRBJ1-2 and V is TRBV6-2 or TRBV6-3, with a tentative D call TRBD1 (6 bases). Germline CDR1 and CDR2: MNHEY and SVGEGT. With 6 bases removed from V and 4 bases from J, the gap between germline ends came to 21 bases. The CDR3 sequence is 16 residues long. The CDR3 DNA follows: TGTGCCAGCAGCCCAGACAGGATGTACGGGGGCTATGGCTACACCTTC. Its protein product is CASSPDRMYGGYGYTF.

V and J are TRBV28 and TRBJ2-2; TRBD2 agrees at 11 bases. The germline gives CDR1 MDHEN, CDR2 SYDVKM. There are 14 residues in the CDR3. V dropped 7 bases and J dropped 6; count of bases not matched to a gene: 4. This chain's CDR3 is CASNLSGRAGELFF. CDR3 DNA: TGTGCCAGCAATCTTAGCGGGAGGGCCGGGGAGCTGTTTTTT.

This clonotype was detected many times. V is TRBV6-1 and J is TRBJ2-1; 7 nucleotides match TRBD2. This CDR3 has 15 amino acids. After removal of 5 bases from V and 8 bases from J, the junction contained 12 bases not matched to a gene. Germline CDR1 and CDR2: MNHNS and SASEGT. This CDR3 is CASSYSGLRSDEQFF. The CDR3 region has the DNA TGTGCCAGCAGTTATTCGGGACTACGCAGCGATGAGCAGTTCTTC.

This clonotype has a handful of counts. The V call is TRBV4-1, the J call TRBJ2-1, with 10 bases identical to TRBD1. This CDR3 has 18 amino acids. Unmatched junction bases numbered 14, after V lost 3 bases and J lost 6 bases. Germline V gene data show CDR1 as MGHRA and CDR2 as YSYEKL. CDR3 sequence (DNA): TGCGCCAGCAGCCATGATACTCTCCGGACAGGGGGTCTCAATGAGCAGTTCTTC. This codes for CASSHDTLRTGGLNEQFF.

The gene calls are TRBV6-2 or TRBV6-3 and TRBJ2-1, with 9 bases aligning to TRBD1. This CDR3 has 14 residues. Trimming at V came to 7 bases and at J to 4 bases, leaving 5 bases not matched to a gene. Per the germline V gene, CDR1 is MNHEY and CDR2 is SVGEGT. In DNA form, the CDR3 reads TGTGCCAGCATCGACAGGGGGGGATACAATGAGCAGTTCTTC. Its translation: CASIDRGGYNEQFF.

The gene calls are TRBV4-1 and TRBJ2-1, with D possibly being TRBD1 or TRBD2 (5 bases each). With 0 bases removed from V and 1 base from J, the gap between germline ends came to 13 bases. Per germline, CDR1 MGHRA and CDR2 YSYEKL. This CDR3 is 17 amino acids long. The CDR3: CASSQDRGSRSYNEQFF. The CDR3 DNA follows: TGCGCCAGCAGCCAAGATCGGGGCAGCAGGTCCTACAATGAGCAGTTCTTC.

This clonotype occurred a few times. This chain uses TRBV11-3 with TRBJ2-3, with 9 bases identical to TRBD2. Losses at the gene ends were 4 bases for V and 0 bases for J; bases not matched to a gene: 17. The CDR3 runs 20 residues. Germline lookup yields CDR1 SGHNT and CDR2 YENEEA. CDR3 protein: CASSYTSRASGTTSTDTQYF. The CDR3 region has the DNA TGTGCCAGCAGCTATACATCCCGGGCTAGCGGGACCACTAGCACAGATACGCAGTATTTT.

Many counts were recorded for this clonotype. This chain joins TRBV7-2 and TRBJ2-4; D possibly matches TRBD1 or TRBD2 (6 bases each). There are 16 residues in the CDR3. The V end was cut by 3 bases, the J end by 1 base, with 13 bases between. The germline gives CDR1 SGHTA, CDR2 FQGNSA. The CDR3 sequence is CASSLEPGAAKNIQYF. As DNA, the CDR3 is TGTGCCAGCAGCTTGGAGCCGGGGGCCGCCAAAAACATTCAGTACTTC.

This chain joins TRBV5-1 and TRBJ1-1, with D possibly TRBD1 on 6 matching bases. V lost 0 bases, J lost 1 base, and 10 bases lay in between. The CDR3 spans 15 residues. Germline V gene data show CDR1 as SGHRS and CDR2 as YFSETQ. For the CDR3, the DNA is TGCGCCAGCAGCTTGGGGGGGGGCCGGAACACTGAAGCTTTCTTT. Residues: CASSLGGGRNTEAFF. Full variable domain (outside the CDR3, taken from reference TRBV5-1 and TRBJ1-1): KAGVTQTPRYLIKTRGQQVTLSCSPISGHRSVSWYQQTPGQGLQFLFEYFSETQRNKGNFPGRFSGRQFSNSRSEMNVSTLELGDSALYLCASSLGGGRNTEAFFGQGTRLTVV.

To note about this clonotype: Germline is not matched at one junction end, which may reflect a read error. This rearrangement joins TRBV5-3 to TRBJ2-7, with D hard to call. TRBV5-3 is known as an ORF, though its function is uncertain. The CDR3 extends over 13 amino acids. The CDR3 loop reads CASSLPYSYEQYF. The CDR3 DNA is TGTGCCAGCAGCTTGCCCTACTCCTACGAGCAGTACTTC.

This clonotype was observed at least ten times. The chain combines TRBV7-2 with TRBJ2-7; no clear D gene. The CDR3 spans 15 residues. In germline, CDR1 is SGHTA, CDR2 FQGNSA. V was trimmed by 1 base and J by 2 bases, leaving 12 bases between them. For the CDR3, the DNA is TGTGCCAGCAGCTTAGGGGTAGGGTCTGCCTACGAGCAGTACTTC. Amino acids: CASSLGVGSAYEQYF.

Only a few counts were recorded for this clonotype. The V call is TRBV18, the J call TRBJ2-1; D is unclear. The CDR3 is made up of 13 amino acids. The germline gives CDR1 KGHSH, CDR2 LQKENI. Trimming shortened V by 1 base and J by 0 bases, and 1 base separated the two germline ends. The CDR3: CASSPLSYNEQFF. CDR3 nucleotide sequence: TGTGCCAGCTCACCACTCTCCTACAATGAGCAGTTCTTC.

The chain couples TRBV6-2 or TRBV6-3 to TRBJ2-3, with D possibly TRBD1 on 6 matching bases. Per germline, CDR1 MNHEY and CDR2 SVGEGT. V was pared by 2 bases and J by 0 bases, with 9 bases between. The length of the CDR3 is 15 residues. The CDR3 reads CASSYLGASTDTQYF. The DNA for the CDR3 is TGTGCCAGCAGTTACCTGGGGGCAAGCACAGATACGCAGTATTTT.

The CDR3 region is CSYGAGGTEAFF. The DNA of the CDR3 is TGCAGCTATGGAGCAGGGGGCACTGAAGCTTTCTTT. The chain links TRBV29-1 to TRBJ1-1, with 7 bases fitting TRBD1. The CDR3 covers 12 residues. Unmatched junction bases numbered 7, after V lost 8 bases and J lost 4 bases. The germline V gene encodes CDR1 SQVTM and CDR2 ANQGSEA.

This clonotype showed up just a few times. The CDR3: CASSYGTVNNSPLHF. In DNA form, the CDR3 reads TGTGCCAGCAGCTACGGGACGGTGAATAATTCACCCCTCCACTTT. The chain combines TRBV11-3 with TRBJ1-6; a weak D match, TRBD1 (5 bases). CDR1 SGHNT and CDR2 YENEEA come from the germline V gene. V was pared by 4 bases and J by 5 bases, with 12 bases between. The CDR3 contains 15 residues.

The chain employs TRBV12-3 or TRBV12-4 and TRBJ1-1, with D tentatively TRBD1 (6 bases). The CDR3 is 15 amino acids. V dropped 5 bases and J dropped 4 bases, with 17 bases sitting between them. CDR3 in amino acids: CASSLRGGFGTEAFF. The DNA of the CDR3 is TGTGCCAGCAGTCTGCGAGGGGGTTTTGGCACTGAAGCTTTCTTT.

DNA for the CDR3: TGTGCCAGCAGTTTAATGGCAGGGAAAGGGATGGGAGAGACCCAGTACTTC. It codes for CASSLMAGKGMGETQYF. The chain links TRBV12-3 or TRBV12-4 to TRBJ2-5, with TRBD1 as a possible D gene (5 bases). The V gene lost 2 bases and the J gene lost 4 bases, with 20 bases spanning the gap. The CDR3 totals 17 residues.

Many counts were recorded for this clonotype. Written as DNA, the CDR3 is TGTGCCAGCAGTTTAGAAGCGGGTGCCGGGGAGACCCAGTACTTC. Residues: CASSLEAGAGETQYF. This chain connects TRBV12-3 or TRBV12-4 to TRBJ2-5, with D possibly TRBD2 on 6 matching bases. V was trimmed by 1 base and J by 5 bases, leaving 14 bases between them. The CDR3 has 15 residues.

CDR3 protein: CASTKLGIGEQYV. The CDR3 DNA follows: TGTGCCAGCACTAAATTAGGGATCGGGGAGCAGTACGTC. The J gene is TRBJ2-7, the V gene TRBV28, with D unresolved. Germline CDR1 is MDHEN and CDR2 is SYDVKM. V was clipped by 7 bases and J by 7 bases, with 17 bases between them. The CDR3 has 13 amino acids.

The chain links TRBV6-5 to TRBJ1-2; tentatively, D is TRBD1 (6 bases). CDR1 is MNHEY, CDR2 SVGAGI, per germline. The CDR3 is 14 residues long. Trimming removed 5 bases at V and 6 bases at J, with 16 bases between. The CDR3, as DNA: TGTGCCAGCAGTCGCCCATCGGGGGGCCATGGCTACACCTTC. Translating gives CASSRPSGGHGYTF.

The chain has TRBV11-3 and TRBJ2-1; 8 bases match TRBD2. V dropped 0 bases and J dropped 4; count of bases not matched to a gene: 5. CDR3 length equals 16 residues. Germline CDR1 is SGHNT and CDR2 is YENEEA. CDR3 in amino acids: CASSLDDTSGYNEQFF. The CDR3 nucleotides are TGTGCCAGCAGCTTAGACGACACTAGCGGATACAATGAGCAGTTCTTC.

The V call is TRBV14, the J call TRBJ1-3; unclear D gene. Germline CDR1 reads SGHDN; CDR2 reads FVKESK. This CDR3 region has 16 residues. Trimming left V 4 bases short and J 0 bases short, with 13 bases between. The CDR3 DNA is TGTGCCAGCAGCCCGCCTGGACTGGTCTCTGGAAACACCATATATTTT. This encodes CASSPPGLVSGNTIYF.

The table lists this clonotype with a few counts. J is TRBJ2-7 and V is TRBV28, with 11 bases identical to TRBD1. Trimming cost V 5 bases and J 10 bases; bases outside gene matches: 13. The CDR3 length is 15 residues. Germline V gene lookup returns CDR1 MDHEN and CDR2 SYDVKM. The CDR3 bases are TGTGCCAGCAGTCCTTACCTCCGGGACAGGGGGGATCAGTACGTC. Its protein is CASSPYLRDRGDQYV.

This clonotype was counted between two and nine times. This may come from a read error, since a much larger clone is one base off. The rearrangement links TRBV7-9 to TRBJ2-1; TRBD2 matches at 10 bases. The CDR3 sequence is 14 residues long. In germline, CDR1 is SEHNR, CDR2 FQNEAQ (reference sequence). V trimming: 3 bases; J trimming: 8 bases; junction bases outside the gene matches: 4. The CDR3 here is CASSFSLAGDEQFF. CDR3 DNA sequence: TGTGCCAGCAGCTTTTCGCTAGCGGGAGATGAGCAGTTCTTC.

The V call is TRBV6-2 or TRBV6-3, the J call TRBJ1-1; D gene ambiguous. The V end lost 8 bases, the J end lost 4 bases, and 11 bases lay between the germline ends. Germline V gene lookup returns CDR1 MNHEY and CDR2 SVGEGT. This CDR3 comprises 12 residues. DNA of the CDR3: TGTGCCAGCGGGCCGAGCGGCACTGAAGCTTTCTTT. Its translation: CASGPSGTEAFF.

The V and J genes are TRBV7-2 and TRBJ1-1; TRBD1 is a possible D gene (6 bases). The germline gives CDR1 SGHTA, CDR2 FQGNSA. The CDR3 runs to 16 residues. V was shortened by 1 base and J by 0 bases, with 12 bases between the two germline ends. CDR3: CASSLVRGGLNTEAFF. The CDR3 DNA is TGTGCCAGCAGCTTAGTTAGGGGGGGCCTGAACACTGAAGCTTTCTTT.